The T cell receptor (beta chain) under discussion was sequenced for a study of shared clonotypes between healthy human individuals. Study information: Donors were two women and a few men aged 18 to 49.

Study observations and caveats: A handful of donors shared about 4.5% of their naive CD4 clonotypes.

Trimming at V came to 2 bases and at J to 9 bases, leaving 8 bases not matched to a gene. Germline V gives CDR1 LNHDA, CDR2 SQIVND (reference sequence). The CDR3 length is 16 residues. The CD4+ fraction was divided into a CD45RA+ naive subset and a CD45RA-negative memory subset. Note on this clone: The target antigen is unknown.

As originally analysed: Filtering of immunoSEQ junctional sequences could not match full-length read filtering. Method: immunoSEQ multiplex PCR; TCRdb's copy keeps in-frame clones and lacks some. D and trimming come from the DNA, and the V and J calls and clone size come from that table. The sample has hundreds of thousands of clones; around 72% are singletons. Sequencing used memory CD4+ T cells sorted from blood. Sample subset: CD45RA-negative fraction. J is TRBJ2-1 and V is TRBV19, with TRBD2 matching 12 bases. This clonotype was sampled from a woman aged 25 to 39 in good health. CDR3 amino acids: CASSIPPGLAGGEQFF. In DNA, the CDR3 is TGTGCCAGTAGTATACCTCCGGGACTAGCGGGCGGTGAGCAGTTCTTC.